This T cell receptor beta chain derives from a study of OX40 agonist ivuxolimab in advanced cancers. Overall study findings and caveats: Nonresponders, in some cases, also had low normalized T-cell clonal expansion.

The CDR3 runs 14 residues. CDR1 and CDR2 from the germline V gene are SQVTM and ANQGSEA. Trimming left V 2 bases short and J 7 bases short, with 14 bases between. As for this clone: The antigen is not known.

Sequencing used immunoSEQ multiplex PCR; TCRdb keeps in-frame clones, though not all of them. The profile covers about 98,000 clones, with around 92% appearing a single time and around 0.3% taken by the ten largest. This sequence originates from an adult with an advanced solid tumor such as melanoma, head and neck, liver or kidney cancer. The V call is TRBV29-1, the J call TRBJ2-2; the D gene is possibly TRBD1 (5 bases). Material: CD4+ or CD8+ T cells sorted from blood, obtained in a trial of the OX40 agonist ivuxolimab. CDR3 bases: TGCAGCGTTGAACAGGGTGGGATCGTCGGGGAGCTGTTTTTT. Residues: CSVEQGGIVGELFF.